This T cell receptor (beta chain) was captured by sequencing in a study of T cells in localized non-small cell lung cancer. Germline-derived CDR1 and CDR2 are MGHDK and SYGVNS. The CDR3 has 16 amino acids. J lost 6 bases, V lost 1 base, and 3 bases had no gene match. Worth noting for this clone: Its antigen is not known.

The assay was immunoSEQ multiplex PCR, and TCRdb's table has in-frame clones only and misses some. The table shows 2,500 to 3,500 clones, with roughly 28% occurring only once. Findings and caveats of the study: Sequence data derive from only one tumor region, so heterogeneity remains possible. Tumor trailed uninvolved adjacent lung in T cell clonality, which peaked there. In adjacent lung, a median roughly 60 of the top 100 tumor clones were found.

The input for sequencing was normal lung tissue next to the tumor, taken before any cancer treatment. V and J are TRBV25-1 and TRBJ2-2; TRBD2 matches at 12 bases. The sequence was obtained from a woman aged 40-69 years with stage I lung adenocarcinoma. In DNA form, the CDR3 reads TGTGCCAGCAGTGAATCTAGCGGGGGGGCCCCCGGGGAGCTGTTTTTT. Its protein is CASSESSGGAPGELFF.